The T cell receptor (beta chain) described here comes from a study of blood T cell repertoires in COVID-19. Turning to the study itself: Italy, Spain and the United States were the sources of the convalescent and acute COVID-19 samples.

Trimming removed 1 base at V and 8 bases at J, with 8 bases between. Germline assignment: CDR1 LGHDT and CDR2 YNNKEL (reference sequence). The length of the CDR3 is 12 residues. Original processing methods: Amplified reference gene primers provided the basis for estimating nucleated cell counts. Profiled with immunoSEQ multiplex PCR; TCRdb holds only in-frame clones, not every one. The DNA was the basis for D and trimming; V, J and clone size are from that table. The sample yields around 250,000 clones, around 86% seen once. The genes are TRBV3-1 (or the pseudogene TRBV3-2) and TRBJ1-2; no clear D. The clonotype was recovered from a woman aged 50 to 60 who had recovered from COVID-19. Sequencing was carried out using PBMCs or T cells enriched from blood (not recorded which). The DNA for the CDR3 is TGTGCCAGCAGCCAAGGGATCGGGGGCTACACCTTC. Translating gives CASSQGIGGYTF.